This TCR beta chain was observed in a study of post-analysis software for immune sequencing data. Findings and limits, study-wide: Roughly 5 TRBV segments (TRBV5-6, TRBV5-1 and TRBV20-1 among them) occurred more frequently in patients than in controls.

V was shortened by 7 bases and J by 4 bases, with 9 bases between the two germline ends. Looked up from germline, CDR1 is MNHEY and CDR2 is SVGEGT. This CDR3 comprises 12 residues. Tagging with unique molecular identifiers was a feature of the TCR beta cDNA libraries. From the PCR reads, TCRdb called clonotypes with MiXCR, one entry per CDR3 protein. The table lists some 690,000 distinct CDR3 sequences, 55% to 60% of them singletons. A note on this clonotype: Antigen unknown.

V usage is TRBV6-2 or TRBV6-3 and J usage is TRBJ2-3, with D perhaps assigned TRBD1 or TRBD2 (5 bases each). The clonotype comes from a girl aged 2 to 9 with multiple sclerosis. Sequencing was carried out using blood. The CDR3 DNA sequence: TGTGCCAGCATGAGGGGTGCAGATACGCAGTATTTT. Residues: CASMRGADTQYF.